This TCR beta chain originates from a study of monozygotic twins with inflammatory bowel disease. The CDR3 has 16 residues. The germline V gene encodes CDR1 SGHDT and CDR2 YYEEEE. TCRdb re-analyzed the 5' RACE reads; it lists each CDR3 protein once, without DNA. The sample includes 190,000 or so distinct CDR3 sequences. Blood was drawn at under 3 ml per donor. Remarks on this clonotype: Its antigen remains unknown.

Study findings and constraints: Added variability in patient repertoires may stem from differing immunosuppressive treatments. The existence of one strong signal or clonotype linked to IBD lacked support. Healthy twins shared more clonotypes with others than IBD patients, most markedly active ones.

This sequence was found in a human donor with ulcerative colitis or Crohn's disease, or a healthy co-twin of an affected twin (not recorded which). V is TRBV5-6 and J is TRBJ2-2; the TCRdb call, TRBD2, lacks DNA for checking. The sequencing sample was made of blood. The CDR3 spells CASSWIGLEAAGELFF.